This TCR beta chain was retrieved from a study of CD4 T cell repertoires in COVID-19. On the study more broadly: CFSE-low cells expanded nine to ten days with IL-2, then restimulated with other coronavirus spikes.

The CDR3 covers 16 residues. V was shortened by 4 bases and J by 3 bases, with 15 bases between the two germline ends. Germline V gene sequence: CDR1 SGHVS, CDR2 FNYEAQ. A single count supports this clone. Sequencing was done directly on freshly isolated, uncultured memory T cells. Libraries were prepared by immunoSEQ multiplex PCR; TCRdb keeps only in-frame clonotypes and omits some of them. The sample has around 7,800 clones, 84% seen once; the top ten hold roughly 2.2%. The receptor was derived from a human donor who had COVID-19. The specimen comprised effector memory CD4+ T cells from blood, sampled before the COVID-19 pandemic. The chain links TRBV7-6 to TRBJ2-2; possibly TRBD2 for D (6 bases). The CDR3 loop reads CASSSTTGGYTGELFF. The CDR3 DNA reads as TGTGCCAGCAGCTCCACCACCGGAGGGTACACCGGGGAGCTGTTTTTT. The full variable domain, rest sourced from reference TRBV7-6 and TRBJ2-2, is GAGVSQSPRYKVTKRGQDVALRCDPISGHVSLYWYRQALGQGPEFLTYFNYEAQQDKSGLPNDRFSAERPEGSISTLTIQRTEQRDSAMYRCASSSTTGGYTGELFFGEGSRLTVL.